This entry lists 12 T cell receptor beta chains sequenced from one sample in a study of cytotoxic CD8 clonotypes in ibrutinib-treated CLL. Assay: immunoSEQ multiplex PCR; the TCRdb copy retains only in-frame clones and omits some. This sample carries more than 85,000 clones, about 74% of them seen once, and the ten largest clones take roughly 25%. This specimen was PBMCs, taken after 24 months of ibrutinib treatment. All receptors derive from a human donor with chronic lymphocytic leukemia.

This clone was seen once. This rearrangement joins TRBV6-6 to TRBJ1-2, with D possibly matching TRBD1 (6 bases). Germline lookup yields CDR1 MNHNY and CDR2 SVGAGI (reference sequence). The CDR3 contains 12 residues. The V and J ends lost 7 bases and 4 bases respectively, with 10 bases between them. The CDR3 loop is CASTGQRYGYTF. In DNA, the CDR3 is TGTGCCAGCACCGGACAGCGCTATGGCTACACCTTC.

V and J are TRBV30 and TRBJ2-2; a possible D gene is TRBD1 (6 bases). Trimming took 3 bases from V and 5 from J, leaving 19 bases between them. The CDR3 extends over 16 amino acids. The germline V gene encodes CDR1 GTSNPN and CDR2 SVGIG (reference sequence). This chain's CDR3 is CAWSQTGTRGTGELFF. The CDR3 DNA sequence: TGTGCCTGGAGCCAGACCGGGACACGGGGAACCGGGGAGCTGTTTTTT.

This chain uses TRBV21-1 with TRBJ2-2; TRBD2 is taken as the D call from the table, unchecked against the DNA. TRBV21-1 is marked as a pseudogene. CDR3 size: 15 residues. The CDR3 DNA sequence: TGTGCCAGCACCCGAGAAGGCGGGAGTCGTGGGGAGCTGTTTTTT. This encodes CASTREGGSRGELFF.

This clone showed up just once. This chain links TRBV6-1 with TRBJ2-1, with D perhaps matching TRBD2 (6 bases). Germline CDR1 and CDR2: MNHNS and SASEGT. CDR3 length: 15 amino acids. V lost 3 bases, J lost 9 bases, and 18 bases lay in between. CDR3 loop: CASSDPGTRSTEQFF. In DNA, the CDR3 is TGTGCCAGCAGTGATCCCGGGACTCGCTCCACTGAGCAGTTCTTC.

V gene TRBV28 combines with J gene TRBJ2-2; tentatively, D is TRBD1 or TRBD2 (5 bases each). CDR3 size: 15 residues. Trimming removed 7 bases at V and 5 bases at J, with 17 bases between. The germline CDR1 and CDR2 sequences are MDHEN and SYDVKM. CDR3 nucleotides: TGTGCCAGCACCGGACACGGGACGATAACCGGGGAGCTGTTTTTT. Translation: CASTGHGTITGELFF.

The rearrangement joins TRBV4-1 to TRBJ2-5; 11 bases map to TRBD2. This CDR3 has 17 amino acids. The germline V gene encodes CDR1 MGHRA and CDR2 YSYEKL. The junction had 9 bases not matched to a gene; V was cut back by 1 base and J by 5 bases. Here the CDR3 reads CASSQVVAGGPGETQYF. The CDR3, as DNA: TGCGCCAGCAGCCAAGTAGTAGCGGGGGGGCCGGGTGAGACCCAGTACTTC.

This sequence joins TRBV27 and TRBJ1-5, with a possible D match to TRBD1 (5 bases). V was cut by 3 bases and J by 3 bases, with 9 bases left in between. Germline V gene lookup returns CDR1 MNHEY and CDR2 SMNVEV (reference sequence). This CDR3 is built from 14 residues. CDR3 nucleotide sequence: TGTGCCAGCAGTTTCGGGGCTGACAATCAGCCCCAGCATTTT. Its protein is CASSFGADNQPQHF.

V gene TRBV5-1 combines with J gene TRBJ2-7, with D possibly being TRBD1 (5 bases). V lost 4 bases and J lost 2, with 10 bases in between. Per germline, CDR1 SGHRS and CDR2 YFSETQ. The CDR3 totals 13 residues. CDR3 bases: TGCGCCAGCAGCACGGAAGGGGCCTACGAGCAGTACTTC. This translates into CASSTEGAYEQYF.

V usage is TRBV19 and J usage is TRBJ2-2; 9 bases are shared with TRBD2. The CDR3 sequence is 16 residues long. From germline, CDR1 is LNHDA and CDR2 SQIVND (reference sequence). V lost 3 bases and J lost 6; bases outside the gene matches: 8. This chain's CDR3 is CASSMGGRAYPGELFF. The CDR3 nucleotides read TGTGCCAGTAGTATGGGCGGGAGGGCTTATCCCGGGGAGCTGTTTTTT. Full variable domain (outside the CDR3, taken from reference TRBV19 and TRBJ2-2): DGGITQSPKYLFRKEGQNVTLSCEQNLNHDAMYWYRQDPGQGLRLIYYSQIVNDFQKGDIAEGYSVSREKKESFPLTVTSAQKNPTAFYLCASSMGGRAYPGELFFGEGSRLTVL.

DNA for the CDR3: TGTGCCAGCAGTGAGTCAGTTACCAATGAGCAGTTCTTC. Amino acids: CASSESVTNEQFF. V is TRBV2 and J is TRBJ2-1; D unresolved. Germline-derived CDR1 and CDR2 are SNHLY and FYNNEI. This CDR3 has 13 residues. The V end was cut by 3 bases, the J end by 6 bases, with 9 bases between.

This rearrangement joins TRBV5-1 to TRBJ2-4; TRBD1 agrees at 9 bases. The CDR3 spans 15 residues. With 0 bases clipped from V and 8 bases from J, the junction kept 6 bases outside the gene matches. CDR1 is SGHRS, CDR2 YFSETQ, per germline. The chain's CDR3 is CASSLAGTGTDIQYF. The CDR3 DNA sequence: TGCGCCAGCAGCTTGGCCGGGACAGGGACGGACATTCAGTACTTC.

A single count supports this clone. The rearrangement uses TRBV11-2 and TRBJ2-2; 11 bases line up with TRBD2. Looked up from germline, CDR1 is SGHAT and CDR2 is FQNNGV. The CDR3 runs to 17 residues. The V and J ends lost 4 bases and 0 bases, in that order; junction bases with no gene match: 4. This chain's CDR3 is CASSSGTSGANTGELFF. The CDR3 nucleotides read TGTGCCAGCAGCTCTGGGACTAGCGGAGCGAACACCGGGGAGCTGTTTTTT.